The sequence of this T cell receptor (beta chain) was determined in a study of regulatory T cells in long-lasting Graves disease. Library construction for TCR beta used iRepertoire HTBI primers and Arm-PCR of CDR3 regions. TCRdb re-called the multiplex PCR reads with MiXCR, one entry per CDR3 protein. Here the sample spans 430,000 or so distinct CDR3 sequences, 21% being singletons. As to time point: persistent/refractory GD, antithyroid drugs over 5 years with positive TRAb. PBMCs provided the RNA from which the TCR library was made. This clonotype showed up many times. The sample consisted of peripheral blood mononuclear cells (PBMCs), taken when the disease was refractory, from a patient treated with antithyroid drugs. This receptor was taken from a female donor with Graves disease.

The CDR3 spells CASSQRGANEKLFF. In DNA, the CDR3 is TGTGCCAGCAGCCAACGGGGAGCTAATGAAAAACTGTTTTTT. The J gene is TRBJ1-4, the V gene TRBV3-1; D not certain. Looked up from germline, CDR1 is LGHDT and CDR2 is YNNKEL (reference sequence). V was pared by 2 bases and J by 3 bases, with 7 bases between. The CDR3 contains 14 residues. The full variable domain, with the rest looked up from reference TRBV3-1 and TRBJ1-4, is DTAVSQTPKYLVTQMGNDKSIKCEQNLGHDTMYWYKQDSKKFLKIMFSYNNKELIINETVPNRFSPKSPDKAHLNLHINSLELGDSAVYFCASSQRGANEKLFFGSGTQLSVL.